Following are 24 T cell receptor beta chains from one sample sequenced in a study of OX40 agonist ivuxolimab in advanced cancers. Profiled with immunoSEQ multiplex PCR; TCRdb holds only in-frame clones, not every one. The sample lists around 40,000 clones; 88% were seen once. The sequences come from CD4+ or CD8+ T cells sorted from blood, collected in a trial of the OX40 agonist ivuxolimab. These receptors were taken from an adult with an advanced solid tumor such as melanoma, head and neck, liver or kidney cancer.

The chain is built from TRBV15 and TRBJ1-4; TRBD1 matches 7 bases. There are 15 residues in the CDR3. Germline V gene lookup returns CDR1 LNHNV and CDR2 YYDKDF (reference sequence). After removal of 5 bases from V and 5 bases from J, the junction contained 8 bases not matched to a gene. The CDR3 coding sequence is TGTGCCACCAGCGGGCAGACAGGGATAAATGAAAAACTGTTTTTT. As protein: CATSGQTGINEKLFF.

The chain couples TRBV6-1 to TRBJ2-5, with 9 bases aligning to TRBD2. V shed 2 bases, J shed 2 bases, and the junction held 3 bases outside the gene matches. The germline CDR1 and CDR2 sequences are MNHNS and SASEGT. The CDR3 extends over 15 amino acids. In DNA form, the CDR3 reads TGTGCCAGCAGTGAACGAGCGGGGGGTCAAGAGACCCAGTACTTC. This sequence encodes CASSERAGGQETQYF.

This clone was recorded once. This chain uses TRBV6-5 with TRBJ2-7; D not certain. Deletions cut 7 bases from V and 4 bases from J, with 14 bases between. CDR1 and CDR2 (germline): MNHEY, SVGAGI. The CDR3 is made up of 13 amino acids. CDR3 sequence: CASTHWQFYEQYF. The CDR3 nucleotides are TGTGCCAGCACCCACTGGCAGTTTTACGAGCAGTACTTC.

The V gene is TRBV7-9, the J gene TRBJ2-1; maybe TRBD2 (6 bases). Trimming cost V 2 bases and J 6 bases, with 11 bases left between them. Germline assignment: CDR1 SEHNR and CDR2 FQNEAQ (reference sequence). This CDR3 has 14 residues. The CDR3 DNA reads TGTGCCAGCAGCTTAATCCTAGCGTTCAATGAGCAGTTCTTC. Residues: CASSLILAFNEQFF.

The rearrangement joins TRBV11-1 to TRBJ2-1; D possibly matches TRBD1 or TRBD2 (5 bases each). The CDR3 totals 15 residues. Trimming took 7 bases from V and 8 from J, leaving 21 bases between them. Germline V gene lookup returns CDR1 SGHAT and CDR2 FQDESV (reference sequence). CDR3 protein: CASKPGPNYPYEQFF. DNA for the CDR3: TGTGCCAGCAAACCGGGACCGAACTACCCATATGAGCAGTTCTTC.

The chain has TRBV5-4 and TRBJ1-2; 9 bases map to TRBD1. CDR1 SGHNT and CDR2 YYREEE come from the germline V gene (reference sequence). The junction had 11 bases not matched to a gene; V was cut back by 5 bases and J by 3 bases. There are 16 residues in the CDR3. CDR3 coding DNA: TGTGCCAGCAGTCAAACAGGGGGCGCAGGGGACTATGGCTACACCTTC. It codes for CASSQTGGAGDYGYTF.

This chain links TRBV10-3 with TRBJ1-6; 7 positions agree with TRBD1. The CDR3 runs to 16 residues. V lost 10 bases and J lost 0; bases outside the gene matches: 9. The germline V gene encodes CDR1 ENHRY and CDR2 SYGVKD. CDR3: CATLDRESSYNSPLHF. DNA of the CDR3: TGTGCCACGCTCGACAGGGAGAGCTCCTATAATTCACCCCTCCACTTT.

The genes are TRBV5-6 and TRBJ1-1; TRBD1 aligns across 7 bases. CDR1 is SGHDT and CDR2 is YYEEEE in the germline V gene. V shed 3 bases, J shed 4 bases, and the junction held 9 bases outside the gene matches. The CDR3 is 15 amino acids. CDR3 DNA: TGTGCCAGCAGCTCCTCGGGACAGTTCCCCACTGAAGCTTTCTTT. Amino acids: CASSSSGQFPTEAFF.

J is TRBJ1-5 and V is TRBV11-2; 8 positions match TRBD1. The length of the CDR3 is 15 residues. V trimming: 4 bases; J trimming: 6 bases; junction bases outside the gene matches: 8. Looked up from germline, CDR1 is SGHAT and CDR2 is FQNNGV. The CDR3, as DNA: TGTGCCAGCAGCTCCCAGACAGGGGCGGTTCAGCCCCAGCATTTT. Amino acid sequence: CASSSQTGAVQPQHF.

This clone was seen just once. The V and J genes are TRBV6-6 and TRBJ1-6; a possible D gene is TRBD1 (5 bases). Germline loops: CDR1 MNHNY, CDR2 SVGAGI (reference sequence). CDR3 length equals 15 residues. V lost 0 bases and J lost 8, with 11 bases in between. Written as DNA, the CDR3 is TGTGCCAGCAGTTACTCCCCCGGGGGGGATTCACCCCTCCACTTT. This translates into CASSYSPGGDSPLHF.

This clone was observed once. This chain links TRBV6-5 with TRBJ1-5; 8 nucleotides align to TRBD1. The germline V gene encodes CDR1 MNHEY and CDR2 SVGAGI. V lost 7 bases to trimming and J lost 2 bases; unmatched junction nucleotides: 4. The CDR3 runs to 14 residues. The CDR3 nucleotides read TGTGCCAGCACCCCAGGGGGCGGCAATCAGCCCCAGCATTTT. Protein sequence: CASTPGGGNQPQHF.

The CDR3 loop is CASLEGGIASGNNEQFF. Written as DNA, the CDR3 is TGTGCCAGCCTTGAGGGGGGGATAGCTTCCGGTAACAATGAGCAGTTCTTC. V usage is TRBV2 and J usage is TRBJ2-1, with a possible D match to TRBD2 (7 bases). There are 17 residues in the CDR3. The V and J ends lost 8 bases and 5 bases respectively, with 25 bases between them. Germline V gene data show CDR1 as SNHLY and CDR2 as FYNNEI.

The rearrangement links TRBV12-5 to TRBJ1-5; 7 bases match TRBD1. From germline, CDR1 is LGHNT and CDR2 FRNRAP. The CDR3 contains 12 residues. Trimming at V came to 9 bases and at J to 4 bases, leaving 3 bases not matched to a gene. The CDR3 nucleotides are TGTGCTAGCCGACAGGGAAATCAGCCCCAGCATTTT. Protein sequence: CASRQGNQPQHF. The full variable domain, its missing parts supplied by reference TRBV12-5 and TRBJ1-5, is DARVTQTPRHKVTEMGQEVTMRCQPILGHNTVFWYRQTMMQGLELLAYFRNRAPLDDSGMPKDRFSAEMPDATLATLKIQPSEPRDSAVYFCASRQGNQPQHFGDGTRLSIL.

CDR3 loop: CASRGARFGPYEQYF. CDR3 DNA sequence: TGTGCCAGCAGGGGCGCGAGGTTTGGGCCCTACGAGCAGTACTTC. V gene TRBV11-2 combines with J gene TRBJ2-7; D is ambiguous. This CDR3 has 15 residues. CDR1 and CDR2 from the germline V gene are SGHAT and FQNNGV. V was trimmed by 6 bases and J by 2 bases, leaving 17 bases between them.

Regarding this clone: Mismatch with germline at one junction end may stem from a read error. This chain links TRBV6-5 with TRBJ2-7; TRBD2 might be the D (6 bases). Germline V gives CDR1 MNHEY, CDR2 SVGAGI. The CDR3 totals 13 residues. The CDR3 nucleotides are TGTGCCAGCAGCCAAGGAGGGCCCTACGGGCAGTACTTC. Its protein product is CASSQGGPYGQYF.

The genes are TRBV7-9 and TRBJ2-7; D possibly matches TRBD1 or TRBD2 (5 bases each). The CDR3 is 15 amino acids. V dropped 5 bases and J dropped 2 bases, with 16 bases sitting between them. Germline CDR1 SEHNR, CDR2 FQNEAQ (reference sequence). CDR3 protein: CASSGVGTRAYEQYF. CDR3 in DNA: TGTGCCAGCAGCGGGGTTGGGACGCGAGCCTACGAGCAGTACTTC.

The CDR3 DNA sequence: TGCGCCAGCAGCCTTCCCAAAGGAATGAGGCATGAAAAACTGTTTTTT. Amino acids: CASSLPKGMRHEKLFF. The V call is TRBV4-1, the J call TRBJ1-4, with D uncertain. V lost 4 bases and J 6 bases, leaving 18 bases between the germline ends. Looked up from germline, CDR1 is MGHRA and CDR2 is YSYEKL. The CDR3 loop spans 16 amino acids.

A single count supports this clone. The J gene is TRBJ2-7, the V gene TRBV11-3; 9 bases are a match to TRBD1. Per germline, CDR1 SGHNT and CDR2 YENEEA. The CDR3 consists of 13 residues. The V gene end was trimmed by 5 bases and the J gene end by 6 bases; junction bases not matched to a gene: 5. The CDR3 bases are TGTGCCAGCAGCCCTGACAGGGGGGGCGAGCAGTACTTC. Its protein is CASSPDRGGEQYF.

This clone rates as medium-sized. J is TRBJ2-5 and V is TRBV5-5; D is possibly TRBD2 (6 bases). Deletions cut 0 bases from V and 5 bases from J, with 14 bases between. CDR1 SGHKS and CDR2 YYEKEE come from the germline V gene (reference sequence). This CDR3 comprises 15 residues. The CDR3 DNA reads TGTGCCAGCAGCTTGGATATTAGCGGTGGTGAGACCCAGTACTTC. Translation: CASSLDISGGETQYF. The entire variable domain, with the rest obtained from reference TRBV5-5 and TRBJ2-5, is as follows: DAGVTQSPTHLIKTRGQQVTLRCSPISGHKSVSWYQQVLGQGPQFIFQYYEKEERGRGNFPDRFSARQFPNYSSELNVNALLLGDSALYLCASSLDISGGETQYFGPGTRLLVL.

J is TRBJ2-3 and V is TRBV6-6; 8 bases line up with TRBD2. The CDR3 runs 16 residues. V was clipped by 5 bases and J by 2 bases; unmatched bases: 9. In germline, CDR1 is MNHNY, CDR2 SVGAGI (reference sequence). Here the CDR3 reads CASSPSGLDSTDTQYF. For the CDR3, the DNA is TGTGCCAGCAGTCCCTCGGGACTAGACTCCACAGATACGCAGTATTTT.

The CDR3 DNA reads as TGTGCCAGCAGCTTAGTAGCGGGGGTAAGGGAGCAGTTCTTC. This sequence encodes CASSLVAGVREQFF. The V and J genes are TRBV7-6 and TRBJ2-1, with TRBD2 matching over 9 bases. Germline-derived CDR1 and CDR2 are SGHVS and FNYEAQ. The CDR3 is 14 residues long. V lost 1 base and J lost 10; bases outside the gene matches: 5. The full variable domain, its missing parts supplied by reference TRBV7-6 and TRBJ2-1, is GAGVSQSPRYKVTKRGQDVALRCDPISGHVSLYWYRQALGQGPEFLTYFNYEAQQDKSGLPNDRFSAERPEGSISTLTIQRTEQRDSAMYRCASSLVAGVREQFFGPGTRLTVL.

The rearrangement links TRBV5-6 to TRBJ2-2; D ambiguous. The CDR3 spans 13 residues. The V end was cut by 5 bases, the J end by 2 bases, with 7 bases between. CDR1 and CDR2 from the germline V gene are SGHDT and YYEEEE. The CDR3 sequence: CASRPVNTGELFF. The CDR3 DNA follows: TGTGCCAGCAGGCCAGTAAACACCGGGGAGCTGTTTTTT.

The gene calls are TRBV12-5 and TRBJ2-3, with 7 bases aligning to TRBD1. The germline V gene has CDR1 LGHNT and CDR2 FRNRAP. V was clipped by 5 bases and J by 1 base; unmatched bases: 12. This CDR3 has 17 residues. CDR3 in amino acids: CASGPSTNRGRTDTQYF. The CDR3, as DNA: TGTGCTAGTGGTCCCTCCACCAACAGGGGTCGCACAGATACGCAGTATTTT.

The chain has TRBV6-1 and TRBJ1-1, with D unresolved. V lost 7 bases to trimming and J lost 6 bases, with 15 bases between them. The CDR3 is made up of 13 amino acids. The germline CDR1 and CDR2 sequences are MNHNS and SASEGT. The CDR3 loop reads CASTISSWAEAFF. CDR3 nucleotide sequence: TGTGCCAGCACCATAAGCTCCTGGGCTGAAGCTTTCTTT.